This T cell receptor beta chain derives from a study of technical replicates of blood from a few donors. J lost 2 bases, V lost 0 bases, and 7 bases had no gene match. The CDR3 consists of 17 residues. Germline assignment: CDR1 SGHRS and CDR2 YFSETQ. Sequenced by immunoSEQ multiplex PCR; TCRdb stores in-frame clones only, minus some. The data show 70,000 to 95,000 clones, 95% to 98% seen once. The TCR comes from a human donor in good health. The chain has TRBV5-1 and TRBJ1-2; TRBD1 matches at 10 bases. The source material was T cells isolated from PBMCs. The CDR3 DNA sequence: TGCGCCAGCAGCTTGGCCCTCTTGACAGGGGGCAACTATGGCTACACCTTC. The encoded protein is CASSLALLTGGNYGYTF.